One sample yielded the 22 T cell receptor beta chains listed below, sequenced in a study of vaccination and CD4 T cells after COVID-19. Sequencing of cultured CD4+ T cell DNA used the Oncomine TCR Beta short-read assay. TCRdb re-analysed the PCR reads in MiXCR, keeping a single row per CDR3 protein. The table has 20,000 to 30,000 distinct CDR3 sequences, 50% to 75% seen once. Described treatment: 10-day PBMC culture with coronavirus spike peptide pools or control peptides (ViraFEST assay). Which antigens these TCRs recognize remains unknown. The sequenced material came from CD4+ T cells from blood, cultured in vitro. These receptors were collected from a human donor who had recovered from COVID-19.

In this sample, this clonotype turned up once. The rearrangement links TRBV6-1 to TRBJ1-1; a possible D gene is TRBD1 (6 bases). Trimming left V 0 bases short and J 1 base short, with 9 bases between. Germline V gives CDR1 MNHNS, CDR2 SASEGT. The CDR3 consists of 15 residues. In DNA form, the CDR3 reads TGTGCCAGCAGTGAAGCCAGGGGTCGGAACACTGAAGCTTTCTTT. Protein product: CASSEARGRNTEAFF.

The V and J genes are TRBV2 and TRBJ1-6; 7 bases fit TRBD1. Per the germline V gene, CDR1 is SNHLY and CDR2 is FYNNEI. V lost 4 bases to trimming and J lost 9 bases; unmatched junction nucleotides: 6. CDR3 length: 14 amino acids. CDR3 coding DNA: TGTGCCAGCAGTGCGGAGCAGGGGGGTTCACCCCTCCACTTT. It encodes CASSAEQGGSPLHF.

This clonotype was counted only a few times. This chain joins TRBV24-1 and TRBJ1-3; D unclear. V lost 4 bases and J lost 0, with 12 bases in between. Germline V CDR1 and CDR2: KGHDR, SFDVKD. The CDR3 has 16 residues. This CDR3 reads CATSETNTSSGNTIYF. The CDR3 region has the DNA TGTGCCACCAGTGAAACTAACACCAGCTCTGGAAACACCATATATTTT.

The chain couples TRBV18 to TRBJ2-1; 8 bases fit TRBD1. This CDR3 region has 17 residues. Looked up from germline, CDR1 is KGHSH and CDR2 is LQKENI. V was pared by 3 bases and J by 6 bases, with 13 bases of the junction left unmatched. Here the CDR3 DNA reads TGTGCCAGCTCACCCCGCCGACCGGCAGGGGGCGGCAATGAGCAGTTCTTC. It encodes CASSPRRPAGGGNEQFF.

V and J are TRBV10-3 and TRBJ2-5; the D call may be TRBD1 or TRBD2 (7 bases each). Germline V CDR1 and CDR2: ENHRY, SYGVKD. V lost 4 bases and J 2 bases, leaving 11 bases between the germline ends. The CDR3 extends over 14 amino acids. The CDR3 region is CAISGQGGQETQYF. CDR3 coding DNA: TGTGCCATCAGTGGACAGGGAGGGCAAGAGACCCAGTACTTC.

This clonotype is a singleton in its sample. The chain links TRBV10-3 to TRBJ1-2; D is undetermined. This CDR3 contains 13 residues. Germline V gene data show CDR1 as ENHRY and CDR2 as SYGVKD. V was clipped by 3 bases and J by 2 bases, with 7 bases between them. The CDR3 coding sequence is TGTGCCATCAGTGAAAGGGTAAACTATGGCTACACCTTC. Amino acid sequence: CAISERVNYGYTF.

This clonotype was seen a handful of times. The chain recombines TRBV6-1 with TRBJ1-5; D call uncertain. V lost 2 bases, J lost 0 bases, and 23 bases lay in between. CDR1 MNHNS and CDR2 SASEGT come from the germline V gene. The CDR3 length is 20 residues. The CDR3 DNA is TGTGCCAGCAGTGAAAGGGCTGGCACTCCCCGGGCGAATAGCAATCAGCCCCAGCATTTT. Protein product: CASSERAGTPRANSNQPQHF.

A word on this clonotype: At one boundary the junction diverges from the germline segment, which might be a read error. The chain uses TRBV27 and TRBJ1-1, with 8 positions matching TRBD1. This CDR3 contains 14 residues. Germline assignment: CDR1 MNHEY and CDR2 SMNVEV (reference sequence). Here the CDR3 reads CASRTGTGPPEAFF. As DNA, the CDR3 is TGTGCCAGCAGAACAGGGACAGGCCCTCCTGAGGCTTTCTTT.

This clonotype showed up just once. This chain uses TRBV27 with TRBJ2-5; D is possibly TRBD2 (6 bases). From germline, CDR1 is MNHEY and CDR2 SMNVEV (reference sequence). Trimming stripped 8 bases from V and 5 bases from J, with 12 bases between. The CDR3 is made up of 12 amino acids. CDR3 nucleotide sequence: TGTGCCAGCTGGGACTCGGGGGAGACCCAGTACTTC. Its protein product is CASWDSGETQYF.

This chain joins TRBV2 and TRBJ2-3; D call uncertain. V was cut by 4 bases and J by 6 bases, with 14 bases left in between. CDR1 and CDR2 from the germline V gene are SNHLY and FYNNEI. The CDR3 runs 14 residues. The CDR3 DNA sequence: TGTGCCAGCAGTGGTTTACCTAGTGCGGATACGCAGTATTTT. Its protein product is CASSGLPSADTQYF. Looking up the rest from reference TRBV2 and TRBJ2-3 gives the full variable domain: EPEVTQTPSHQVTQMGQEVILRCVPISNHLYFYWYRQILGQKVEFLVSFYNNEISEKSEIFDDQFSVERPDGSNFTLKIRSTKLEDSAMYFCASSGLPSADTQYFGPGTRLTVL.

The V and J genes are TRBV28 and TRBJ2-2, with TRBD1 matching over 9 bases. V trimming: 5 bases; J trimming: 5 bases; junction bases outside the gene matches: 9. Per the germline V gene, CDR1 is MDHEN and CDR2 is SYDVKM. The CDR3 is made up of 16 amino acids. The CDR3 DNA reads as TGTGCCAGCAGTCCCGGGACAGGGTTTGTGACCGGGGAGCTGTTTTTT. Translation: CASSPGTGFVTGELFF.

Turning to this clonotype: It is unclear where the CDR3 begins or ends on the DNA, so no DNA is shown, and the CDR3 is as TCRdb lists it. V and J are TRBV7-5 and TRBJ1-1. TRBV7-5 is a documented pseudogene. The CDR3 totals 15 residues, both ends included. This CDR3 is CISVPEAWKDTEAFF.

The J gene is TRBJ2-7, the V gene TRBV2, with 13 bases identical to TRBD2. The CDR3 covers 17 residues. In germline, CDR1 is SNHLY, CDR2 FYNNEI. V was pared by 3 bases and J by 3 bases, with 8 bases of the junction left unmatched. CDR3 sequence reads: CASSDEGLAGTSYEQYF. In DNA form, the CDR3 reads TGTGCCAGCAGTGATGAGGGACTAGCGGGAACCAGCTACGAGCAGTACTTC.

V gene TRBV24-1 combines with J gene TRBJ2-1; 11 nucleotides match TRBD2. This CDR3 comprises 15 residues. V lost 8 bases and J lost 4; bases outside the gene matches: 6. Germline lookup yields CDR1 KGHDR and CDR2 SFDVKD. The CDR3 DNA follows: TGTGCCACCAACGCCGGGACTAGCGGATACAATGAGCAGTTCTTC. Translating gives CATNAGTSGYNEQFF.

The J gene is TRBJ1-1, the V gene TRBV6-1; tentative D call: TRBD1 (6 bases). The CDR3 has 14 residues. Between the trimmed V and J ends, which lost 6 bases and 1 base, there was a span of 12 bases. Germline CDR1 is MNHNS and CDR2 is SASEGT. CDR3 DNA sequence: TGTGCCAGCAGGAAAGAGACAGGGAACACTGAAGCTTTCTTT. This codes for CASRKETGNTEAFF.

This clonotype was counted only a few times. The chain links TRBV11-3 to TRBJ2-1; the match to TRBD2 covers 14 bases. With 6 bases clipped from V and 8 bases from J, the junction kept 0 bases outside the gene matches. Germline V gene lookup returns CDR1 SGHNT and CDR2 YENEEA. CDR3 length equals 13 residues. The CDR3 sequence is CASRGLAGDEQFF. CDR3 sequence (DNA): TGTGCCAGCAGGGGACTAGCGGGAGATGAGCAGTTCTTC.

This clonotype was found once. The chain carries TRBV9 and TRBJ1-5, with a weak D call TRBD1 (5 bases). The germline V and J ends were trimmed by 0 bases and 4 bases, with 11 bases remaining between them. This CDR3 region has 15 residues. The germline gives CDR1 SGDLS, CDR2 YYNGEE. As DNA, the CDR3 is TGTGCCAGCAGCGTAGATGGGGGTTGGAATCAGCCCCAGCATTTT. Protein sequence: CASSVDGGWNQPQHF.

V gene TRBV30 combines with J gene TRBJ1-5, with D uncertain. V lost 0 bases, J lost 4 bases, and 4 bases lay in between. This CDR3 is 12 amino acids long. Looked up from germline, CDR1 is GTSNPN and CDR2 is SVGIG (reference sequence). CDR3 DNA sequence: TGTGCCTGGAGTGTACCGAATCAGCCCCAGCATTTT. Its translation: CAWSVPNQPQHF.

CDR3 amino acids: CASSVDRAREGRNEWQFF. The CDR3 DNA sequence: TGTGCCAGCAGCGTGGACAGGGCGCGGGAGGGTAGGAATGAGTGGCAGTTCTTC. V and J are TRBV21-1 and TRBJ2-1; the D call TRBD2 from the table was never checked on the DNA. TRBV21-1 is tagged as a pseudogene. The length of the CDR3 is 18 residues.

The V gene is TRBV7-9, the J gene TRBJ2-3, with D perhaps matching TRBD1 (5 bases). The CDR3 spans 14 residues. V was cut by 4 bases and J by 8 bases, with 16 bases left in between. In germline, CDR1 is SEHNR, CDR2 FQNEAQ (reference sequence). The CDR3 sequence: CASSSGPRFGTQYF. The CDR3 nucleotides read TGTGCCAGCAGCTCAGGGCCCCGTTTTGGTACGCAGTATTTT. Full variable domain (outside the CDR3, taken from reference TRBV7-9 and TRBJ2-3): DTGVSQNPRHKITKRGQNVTFRCDPISEHNRLYWYRQTLGQGPEFLTYFQNEAQLEKSRLLSDRFSAERPKGSFSTLEIQRTEQGDSAMYLCASSSGPRFGTQYFGPGTRLTVL.

V and J are TRBV7-2 and TRBJ2-3; D is perhaps TRBD1 or TRBD2 (5 bases each). From germline, CDR1 is SGHTA and CDR2 FQGNSA. The V end lost 2 bases, the J end lost 4 bases, and 16 bases lay between the germline ends. This CDR3 has 16 amino acids. The CDR3: CASSLIGTARADTQYF. CDR3 in DNA: TGTGCCAGCAGCTTAATCGGGACGGCACGGGCAGATACGCAGTATTTT.

This clonotype turned up a few times. The gene calls are TRBV15 and TRBJ2-2, with a tentative D call TRBD1 (5 bases). The germline V gene has CDR1 LNHNV and CDR2 YYDKDF (reference sequence). CDR3 length: 18 amino acids. The V end lost 0 bases, the J end lost 8 bases, and 22 bases lay between the germline ends. In DNA, the CDR3 is TGTGCCACCAGCAGAGATAGGGGTGTGGGGCAAGTGCTTGGGGAGCTGTTTTTT. Protein product: CATSRDRGVGQVLGELFF.